The rows below give T cell receptor beta chains drawn from one sample of a study of blood T cell repertoires in COVID-19. The assay was immunoSEQ multiplex PCR, and TCRdb's table has in-frame clones only and misses some. This sample has 300,000 to 450,000 clones, with more than 75% found just once. What was sequenced was peripheral blood. Source of these receptors: a human donor in a cohort sampled during active COVID-19. Both conserved end residues are part of each CDR3. The D gene is left open where the match is weak. Size tells how often a clone was seen (once, few, many) or the class of an expanded clone, and some rows leave it out.

.,TRBV20-1,14,TRBJ1-5,TRBD1,CSASGTGDYQPQHF,TGCAGTGCTAGTGGGACAGGGGATTATCAGCCCCAGCATTTT
.,TRBV5-1,14,TRBJ2-7,TRBD1,CASSFFGQGAEQYF,TGCGCCAGCAGCTTCTTTGGACAGGGGGCCGAGCAGTACTTC
.,TRBV5-4,13,TRBJ1-2,.,CASTHNSGHGYTF,TGTGCCAGCACCCACAATTCGGGTCATGGCTACACCTTC
once,TRBV15,15,TRBJ1-4,.,CATSRAGFGNEKLFF,TGTGCCACCAGCAGAGCAGGGTTCGGAAATGAAAAACTGTTTTTT
.,TRBV5-6,16,TRBJ1-2,TRBD1,CASSLRDRETVYGYTF,TGTGCCAGCAGCCTAAGGGACAGGGAGACAGTCTATGGCTACACCTTC
.,TRBV24-1,13,TRBJ2-3,.,CATSERSADTQYF,TGTGCCACCAGTGAAAGGAGCGCAGATACGCAGTATTTT
.,TRBV14,16,TRBJ2-7,TRBD2,CASSQEFSGRLHEQYF,TGTGCCAGCAGCCAAGAATTCAGCGGGAGATTACACGAGCAGTACTTC
.,TRBV3-1/TRBV3-2,15,TRBJ1-4,.,CASSQRAGVNEKLFF,TGTGCCAGCAGCCAAAGGGCAGGGGTAAATGAAAAACTGTTTTTT
.,TRBV28,13,TRBJ2-7,TRBD1,CASRNRGSYEQYF,TGTGCCAGCAGAAACAGGGGCTCCTACGAGCAGTACTTC
.,TRBV5-8,13,TRBJ2-3,.,CASSLRVPDTQYF,TGTGCCAGCAGCTTGCGGGTCCCAGATACGCAGTATTTT
.,TRBV3-1/TRBV3-2,14,TRBJ2-3,.,CASSPLLSTDTQYF,TGTGCCAGCAGCCCGTTACTGAGCACAGATACGCAGTATTTT
.,TRBV6-1,16,TRBJ1-5,.,CASSDIGGASNQPQHF,TGTGCCAGCAGTGACATCGGTGGGGCTAGCAATCAGCCCCAGCATTTT
few,TRBV7-8,16,TRBJ2-3,TRBD1,CASSLTGGQGTDTQYF,TGTGCCAGCAGCCTGACAGGGGGCCAGGGGACAGATACGCAGTATTTT
.,TRBV4-2,17,TRBJ1-2,TRBD1,CASSPSVIQGAAYGYTF,TGTGCCAGCAGCCCCAGCGTAATACAGGGGGCGGCCTATGGCTACACCTTC
.,TRBV19,14,TRBJ1-1,.,CASSLQGLNTEAFF,TGTGCCAGTAGCTTACAGGGCTTGAACACTGAAGCTTTCTTT
.,TRBV5-5,17,TRBJ2-3,TRBD1,CASSRPGTGLGTDTQYF,TGTGCCAGCAGCCGTCCCGGGACAGGGCTAGGCACAGATACGCAGTATTTT
.,TRBV5-4,16,TRBJ2-5,.,CASSMPYGAEPGTQYF,TGTGCCAGCAGCATGCCGTATGGAGCGGAGCCTGGGACCCAGTACTTC
once,TRBV6-5,15,TRBJ2-7,TRBD2,CASSYKAGGPYEQYF,TGTGCCAGCAGTTACAAGGCGGGGGGGCCATACGAGCAGTACTTC
.,TRBV10-3,13,TRBJ1-1,.,CAITGTPNTEAFF,TGTGCCATCACCGGGACACCAAACACTGAAGCTTTCTTT
.,TRBV4-2,16,TRBJ2-1,TRBD1,CASSREGTEGFNEQFF,TGTGCCAGCAGCCGCGAGGGGACAGAGGGGTTCAATGAGCAGTTCTTC
.,TRBV15,14,TRBJ1-5,TRBD1,CATSGTGSRQPQHF,TGTGCCACCAGCGGGACAGGCAGCCGTCAGCCCCAGCATTTT
.,TRBV2,13,TRBJ2-7,TRBD1,CGGQGDNSYEQYF,TGTGGGGGACAGGGGGACAATTCCTACGAGCAGTACTTC